These 9 T cell receptor beta chains originate from one sample sequenced in a study of T cells in tumors after PD-1 blockade. TCRdb's copy holds only in-frame clones and misses some; the assay was immunoSEQ multiplex PCR. This sample carries around 60,000 clones, around 80% of them seen once, and the ten largest clones take roughly 13%. The sequenced sample was PBMCs, obtained before anti-PD-1 treatment. These TCRs come from a human donor with basal cell carcinoma.

The V and J genes are TRBV2 and TRBJ1-1; D call uncertain. Germline-derived CDR1 and CDR2 are SNHLY and FYNNEI. V lost 6 bases, J lost 0 bases, and 14 bases lay in between. The CDR3 covers 15 residues. The CDR3 is CASRLETIMNTEAFF. CDR3 nucleotide sequence: TGTGCCAGCAGGCTAGAAACGATAATGAACACTGAAGCTTTCTTT.

V and J are TRBV19 and TRBJ1-4, with D unclear. The CDR3 totals 13 residues. CDR1 LNHDA and CDR2 SQIVND come from the germline V gene (reference sequence). Trimming stripped 3 bases from V and 4 bases from J, with 6 bases between. The chain's CDR3 is CASSISVNEKLFF. CDR3 nucleotide sequence: TGTGCCAGTAGTATTTCGGTTAATGAAAAACTGTTTTTT.

The chain couples TRBV7-8 to TRBJ1-2; D is ambiguous. Trimming took 5 bases from V and 4 from J, leaving 17 bases between them. The length of the CDR3 is 15 residues. CDR1 and CDR2 from the germline V gene are SGHVS and FQNEAQ. The CDR3 protein is CASSLGGWVGYGYTF. CDR3 nucleotide sequence: TGTGCCAGCAGCCTTGGTGGTTGGGTAGGCTATGGCTACACCTTC. The full variable domain, completed using reference TRBV7-8 and TRBJ1-2, is GAGVSQSPRYKVAKRGQDVALRCDPISGHVSLFWYQQALGQGPEFLTYFQNEAQLDKSGLPSDRFFAERPEGSVSTLKIQRTQQEDSAVYLCASSLGGWVGYGYTFGSGTRLTVV.

The chain employs TRBV5-1 and TRBJ1-4, with D hard to call. CDR3 length: 16 residues. From germline, CDR1 is SGHRS and CDR2 YFSETQ. The ends were cut back, 0 bases at V and 5 bases at J, with 14 bases in the middle. The CDR3 bases are TGCGCCAGCAGCTTGGGTTGGCGAGGCACGAATGAAAAACTGTTTTTT. It encodes CASSLGWRGTNEKLFF.

This chain uses TRBV19 with TRBJ2-7; TRBD2 aligns across 11 bases. The CDR3 is 15 amino acids. Germline lookup yields CDR1 LNHDA and CDR2 SQIVND (reference sequence). V shed 7 bases, J shed 5 bases, and the junction held 10 bases outside the gene matches. The CDR3 loop is CASTSRLAGHDEQYF. The CDR3 DNA sequence: TGTGCCAGTACCTCGCGACTAGCGGGGCACGACGAGCAGTACTTC.

The V gene is TRBV7-8, the J gene TRBJ2-7, with TRBD1 matching over 7 bases. The germline V gene has CDR1 SGHVS and CDR2 FQNEAQ. The CDR3 consists of 15 residues. Germline trimming cut 4 bases from V and 3 bases from J; bases unmatched to any gene: 9. Here the CDR3 DNA reads TGTGCCAGCAGCTCCTCCGGGACAGTTTACTACGAGCAGTACTTC. Protein: CASSSSGTVYYEQYF.

The rearrangement joins TRBV7-8 to TRBJ1-5; no clear D. With 4 bases removed from V and 2 bases from J, the gap between germline ends came to 12 bases. The CDR3 is 15 residues long. The germline gives CDR1 SGHVS, CDR2 FQNEAQ. CDR3 residues: CASSSEVLGNQPQHF. DNA of the CDR3: TGTGCCAGCAGCTCCGAGGTGCTCGGCAATCAGCCCCAGCATTTT. The full variable domain, its missing parts supplied by reference TRBV7-8 and TRBJ1-5, is GAGVSQSPRYKVAKRGQDVALRCDPISGHVSLFWYQQALGQGPEFLTYFQNEAQLDKSGLPSDRFFAERPEGSVSTLKIQRTQQEDSAVYLCASSSEVLGNQPQHFGDGTRLSIL.

The rearrangement uses TRBV19 and TRBJ1-2, with 8 positions matching TRBD1. The length of the CDR3 is 15 residues. The trim removed 5 bases at V and 5 bases at J, leaving 10 bases unmatched. Germline V lookup: CDR1 LNHDA, CDR2 SQIVND (reference sequence). In DNA form, the CDR3 reads TGTGCCAGTAGTGAAGGACAGGGCGGCCTTTATGGCTACACCTTC. As protein: CASSEGQGGLYGYTF.

This clone has more than one count but fewer than ten. The V call is TRBV18, the J call TRBJ1-2; TRBD1 matches at 7 bases. Germline V gene sequence: CDR1 KGHSH, CDR2 LQKENI. V shed 3 bases and J 8 bases; nucleotides not matched to a gene: 6. This CDR3 is built from 13 residues. CDR3 bases: TGTGCCAGCTCACCGGAACAGGGGCGGGGCTACACCTTC. It specifies CASSPEQGRGYTF. The full variable domain, with the rest looked up from reference TRBV18 and TRBJ1-2, is NAGVMQNPRHLVRRRGQEARLRCSPMKGHSHVYWYRQLPEEGLKFMVYLQKENIIDESGMPKERFSAEFPKEGPSILRIQQVVRGDSAAYFCASSPEQGRGYTFGSGTRLTVV.